This note documents a single TCR beta chain sequence. The sample belongs to a study of blood T cell repertoires in COVID-19. Study context: Whether acute or convalescent, the COVID-19 samples came from the United States, Italy and Spain. The analysed material was cDNA or gDNA that came from T cells, B-cell-depleted T cells, or PBMCs.

Per the original methods: Counts of nucleated cells, estimated from reference gene primer amplification, were obtained. The method was immunoSEQ multiplex PCR; TCRdb's version includes in-frame clones alone and lacks a portion of them. V, J and clone size reflect that table, while D and trimming were determined from the DNA. The table includes 110,000 to 150,000 clones, 88% detected once. Germline CDR1 LNHDA, CDR2 SQIVND (reference sequence). The CDR3 has 15 residues. V was shortened by 4 bases and J by 7 bases, with 17 bases between the two germline ends. This receptor was identified in a woman between 45 and 60 years old with acute or convalescent COVID-19. The chain has TRBV19 and TRBJ1-3, with a weak D call TRBD1 (5 bases). Sequenced: peripheral blood. As DNA, the CDR3 is TGTGCCAGTAGTAGGAAGACCGGGGGAGGCAACACCATATATTTT. This translates into CASSRKTGGGNTIYF.